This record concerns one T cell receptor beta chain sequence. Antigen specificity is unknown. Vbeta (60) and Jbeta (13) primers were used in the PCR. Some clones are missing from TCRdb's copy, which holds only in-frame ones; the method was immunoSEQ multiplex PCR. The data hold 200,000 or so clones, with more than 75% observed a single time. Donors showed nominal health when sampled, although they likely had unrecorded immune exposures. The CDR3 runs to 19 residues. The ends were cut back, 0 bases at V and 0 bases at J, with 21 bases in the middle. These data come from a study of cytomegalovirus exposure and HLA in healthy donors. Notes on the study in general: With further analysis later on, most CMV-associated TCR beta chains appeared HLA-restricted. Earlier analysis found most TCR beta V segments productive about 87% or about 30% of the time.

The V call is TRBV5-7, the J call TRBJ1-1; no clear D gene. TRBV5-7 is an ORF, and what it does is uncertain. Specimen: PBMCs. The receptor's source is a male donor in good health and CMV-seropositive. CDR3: CASSLELCEGLTMNTEAFF. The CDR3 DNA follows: TGTGCCAGCAGCTTGGAACTGTGCGAGGGCCTAACAATGAACACTGAAGCTTTCTTT.